These 21 T cell receptor beta chains were all obtained from the same sample, sequenced in a study of shared clonotypes between healthy human individuals. The protocol was immunoSEQ multiplex PCR, while the TCRdb copy is restricted to in-frame clones and leaves out a portion. The sample records fewer than 1.4 million clones, about 80% being singletons. The material sequenced was memory CD4+ T cells from PBMCs. Regarding subset: CD45RA-negative fraction. The receptors derive from a man between 18 and 29 years old in good health. Some clones in this sample may be carry-over from other donors' samples.

For this clone: Additional DNA sequences in this sample encode the identical CDR3. The CDR3 loop is CASSLGQGGTGELFF. The CDR3 DNA sequence: TGTGCCAGCAGCTTGGGACAGGGAGGAACCGGGGAGCTGTTTTTT. The chain couples TRBV5-4 to TRBJ2-2; maybe TRBD1 (7 bases). The CDR3 covers 15 residues. In germline, CDR1 is SGHNT, CDR2 YYREEE (reference sequence). V lost 0 bases to trimming and J lost 5 bases, with 11 bases between them.

The genes are TRBV13 and TRBJ2-7; the D call may be TRBD1 or TRBD2 (5 bases each). V was trimmed by 5 bases and J by 4 bases, leaving 18 bases between them. From germline, CDR1 is PRHDT and CDR2 FYEKMQ (reference sequence). This CDR3 is 15 amino acids long. CDR3 amino acids: CASSKTPGRAYEQYF. In nucleotides, the CDR3 is TGTGCCAGCAGCAAAACCCCAGGGAGAGCTTACGAGCAGTACTTC.

V gene TRBV29-1 combines with J gene TRBJ2-2; D remains ambiguous. In germline, CDR1 is SQVTM, CDR2 ANQGSEA. The CDR3 extends over 14 amino acids. V lost 3 bases to trimming and J lost 1 base, with 9 bases between them. CDR3 nucleotide sequence: TGCAGCGTTGAGGGTCCGGGGAACACCGGGGAGCTGTTTTTT. It is translated as CSVEGPGNTGELFF.

This clone has only one observation. The chain is built from TRBV28 and TRBJ2-7; no reliable D call. From germline, CDR1 is MDHEN and CDR2 SYDVKM. The CDR3 length is 16 residues. Trimming cost V 5 bases and J 3 bases, with 20 bases left between them. CDR3 DNA sequence: TGTGCCAGCAGTCCCCTAGGTGATCTGGGGTTCTACGAGCAGTACTTC. Protein product: CASSPLGDLGFYEQYF.

V is TRBV30 and J is TRBJ2-1; 12 bases are shared with TRBD1. Germline loops: CDR1 GTSNPN, CDR2 SVGIG (reference sequence). Germline trimming cut 2 bases from V and 6 bases from J; bases unmatched to any gene: 2. The CDR3 is made up of 14 amino acids. The CDR3: CAWSRDRGLNEQFF. Written as DNA, the CDR3 is TGTGCCTGGAGTAGGGACAGGGGGCTCAATGAGCAGTTCTTC.

J is TRBJ1-3 and V is TRBV18; TRBD1 might be the D (5 bases). The CDR3 has 18 residues. CDR1 KGHSH and CDR2 LQKENI come from the germline V gene. Between the trimmed V and J ends, which lost 2 bases and 0 bases, there was a span of 17 bases. The CDR3 protein is CASSPKRYTGGSGNTIYF. CDR3 bases: TGTGCCAGCTCACCAAAGCGCTACACGGGGGGCTCTGGAAACACCATATATTTT. Variable domain in full (rest from reference TRBV18 and TRBJ1-3): NAGVMQNPRHLVRRRGQEARLRCSPMKGHSHVYWYRQLPEEGLKFMVYLQKENIIDESGMPKERFSAEFPKEGPSILRIQQVVRGDSAAYFCASSPKRYTGGSGNTIYFGEGSWLTVV.

This clone was seen just once. This chain joins TRBV5-6 and TRBJ2-1, with 10 bases that match TRBD2. The germline CDR1 and CDR2 sequences are SGHDT and YYEEEE. Trimming at V came to 3 bases and at J to 8 bases, leaving 11 bases not matched to a gene. The CDR3 has 16 amino acids. CDR3: CASSSTLAGAVDEQFF. In nucleotides, the CDR3 is TGTGCCAGCAGCTCGACTCTAGCGGGAGCTGTTGATGAGCAGTTCTTC.

The rearrangement links TRBV18 to TRBJ1-2, with D maybe TRBD1 (6 bases). This CDR3 contains 15 residues. Trimming stripped 6 bases from V and 2 bases from J, with 16 bases between. Germline V CDR1 and CDR2: KGHSH, LQKENI. CDR3 bases: TGTGCCAGCTCTCAGAGGACAGACCAAAACTATGGCTACACCTTC. This codes for CASSQRTDQNYGYTF.

The chain links TRBV2 to TRBJ1-3, with D uncertain. In germline, CDR1 is SNHLY, CDR2 FYNNEI. The CDR3 runs to 13 residues. The V and J ends lost 10 bases and 2 bases respectively, with 12 bases between them. CDR3 sequence: CATTINPGNTIYF. DNA of the CDR3: TGTGCCACCACGATCAATCCTGGAAACACCATATATTTT.

In this sample, this clone turned up many times. The rearrangement joins TRBV27 to TRBJ2-1; TRBD2 matches at 12 bases. Germline CDR1 reads MNHEY; CDR2 reads SMNVEV (reference sequence). V lost 10 bases and J lost 6; bases outside the gene matches: 7. This CDR3 is built from 14 residues. The CDR3 region is CATNRGLAGNEQFF. In nucleotides, the CDR3 is TGTGCCACTAACCGGGGACTAGCGGGCAATGAGCAGTTCTTC.

The chain carries TRBV19 and TRBJ2-7, with 7 bases lining up with TRBD2. J gave up 2 bases and V 3 bases, and 7 bases lay outside the gene matches. Germline V gene sequence: CDR1 LNHDA, CDR2 SQIVND (reference sequence). The CDR3 runs to 15 residues. For the CDR3, the DNA is TGTGCCAGTAGTATTGGGTCGGGAGGCCCCTACGAGCAGTACTTC. It yields the protein CASSIGSGGPYEQYF.

The rearrangement links TRBV28 to TRBJ1-2; the D is unclear. Trimming cost V 2 bases and J 4 bases, with 8 bases left between them. This CDR3 region has 13 residues. CDR1 MDHEN and CDR2 SYDVKM come from the germline V gene. The CDR3 nucleotides are TGTGCCAGCAGTTTAGAACACAGCTATGGCTACACCTTC. It is translated as CASSLEHSYGYTF.

The rearrangement joins TRBV4-1 to TRBJ2-1; tentatively, D is TRBD2 (6 bases). Trimming shortened V by 1 base and J by 0 bases, and 13 bases separated the two germline ends. CDR1 is MGHRA and CDR2 is YSYEKL in the germline V gene. There are 17 residues in the CDR3. The CDR3 DNA follows: TGCGCCAGCAGCCAAGCCTTGGGGGGTAGCTCCTACAATGAGCAGTTCTTC. Its translation: CASSQALGGSSYNEQFF.

The chain uses TRBV11-2 and TRBJ1-1; perhaps TRBD1 as D (6 bases). Germline V gene sequence: CDR1 SGHAT, CDR2 FQNNGV. Trimming removed 1 base from V and 4 bases from J, with 16 bases in between. CDR3 length equals 16 residues. The CDR3 loop is CASSLGLGGKGTEAFF. The CDR3 nucleotides are TGTGCCAGCAGCTTAGGTCTGGGGGGCAAGGGCACTGAAGCTTTCTTT.

This sequence joins TRBV18 and TRBJ2-3; possibly TRBD2 for D (6 bases). This CDR3 has 15 amino acids. V dropped 4 bases and J dropped 0 bases, with 11 bases sitting between them. The germline gives CDR1 KGHSH, CDR2 LQKENI. The CDR3: CASSLTGGSTDTQYF. CDR3 DNA sequence: TGTGCCAGCTCACTCACCGGGGGAAGCACAGATACGCAGTATTTT.

In this sample, this clone turned up a few times. This chain joins TRBV6-1 and TRBJ2-1; 11 bases line up with TRBD2. The length of the CDR3 is 14 residues. From germline, CDR1 is MNHNS and CDR2 SASEGT. V lost 6 bases and J lost 5; bases outside the gene matches: 3. Here the CDR3 reads CASRGLAGHNEQFF. The CDR3 nucleotides are TGTGCCAGCAGAGGACTAGCGGGTCACAATGAGCAGTTCTTC.

The rearrangement joins TRBV6-4 to TRBJ2-5, with TRBD1 matching over 8 bases. J gave up 2 bases and V 5 bases, and 1 base lay outside the gene matches. The CDR3 covers 13 residues. Germline V gene lookup returns CDR1 MRHNA and CDR2 SNTAGT. The CDR3 loop reads CASSRDRQETQYF. The CDR3, as DNA: TGTGCCAGCAGTAGGGACAGGCAAGAGACCCAGTACTTC.

The rearrangement uses TRBV12-5 and TRBJ2-2; perhaps TRBD2 as D (5 bases). Trimming cost V 2 bases and J 0 bases, with 13 bases left between them. CDR1 LGHNT and CDR2 FRNRAP come from the germline V gene. This CDR3 contains 17 residues. The CDR3 reads CASGLTRAGPNTGELFF. The CDR3 nucleotides are TGTGCTAGTGGTTTGACCCGGGCGGGTCCGAACACCGGGGAGCTGTTTTTT.

This clone was recorded a few times. The chain recombines TRBV6-5 with TRBJ1-1, with D perhaps matching TRBD1 (6 bases). Germline CDR1 reads MNHEY; CDR2 reads SVGAGI. This CDR3 is built from 13 residues. Trimming removed 7 bases at V and 4 bases at J, with 13 bases between. In nucleotides, the CDR3 is TGTGCCAGCATCAAGGGGGATGGCACTGAAGCTTTCTTT. Amino acid sequence: CASIKGDGTEAFF.

This chain uses TRBV30 with TRBJ2-7, with 7 bases lining up with TRBD2. The V gene's germline CDR1 is GTSNPN and CDR2 SVGIG (reference sequence). The CDR3 loop spans 17 amino acids. The ends lost 4 bases at V and 1 base at J; junction bases unmatched: 16. CDR3 in DNA: TGTGCCTGGACCCCCTCTAGGACAATCGGGAGGTCCTACGAGCAGTACTTC. It codes for CAWTPSRTIGRSYEQYF.

The chain joins TRBV5-4 to TRBJ2-4; the match to TRBD2 covers 7 bases. CDR1 and CDR2 from the germline V gene are SGHNT and YYREEE (reference sequence). The CDR3 extends over 17 amino acids. Trimming cost V 0 bases and J 9 bases; bases outside gene matches: 15. CDR3 region: CASSLGGRARSVGIQYF. The CDR3 DNA sequence: TGTGCCAGCAGCTTGGGGGGGAGGGCCCGAAGCGTGGGCATTCAGTACTTC.